These 12 T cell receptor beta chains share one sample of origin, sequenced in a study of Graves' ophthalmopathy and Graves' hyperthyroidism. Investigators amplified TCR beta CDR3 regions from RNA transcripts. Investigators did first-round RT-PCR with HTBI primers, then second-round multiplex PCR. TCRdb itself ran the multiplex PCR reads through MiXCR, one entry per CDR3 protein. The sample lists some 210,000 distinct CDR3 sequences; 25% to 35% were seen once. Source material: peripheral blood. The receptors here all came from a man aged 45-65 years with Graves' ophthalmopathy.

This clonotype was seen repeatedly, ten times or more. The CDR3 coding sequence is TGTGCCAGCAGCTGGGCCCGAGGGAACACCGGGGAGCTGTTTTTT. The encoded protein is CASSWARGNTGELFF. The genes are TRBV6-2 or TRBV6-3 and TRBJ2-2; D call uncertain. The CDR3 runs to 15 residues. V lost 6 bases to trimming and J lost 1 base, with 12 bases between them. Germline values: CDR1 MNHEY, CDR2 SVGEGT.

The sample holds many counts of this clonotype. This chain connects TRBV20-1 to TRBJ2-7; D not certain. The CDR3 is made up of 16 amino acids. V lost 0 bases to trimming and J lost 2 bases, with 17 bases between them. Germline CDR1 DFQATT, CDR2 SNEGSKA (reference sequence). CDR3 nucleotides: TGCAGTGCTAGAGATCACACTACCCTCCCTACCTACGAGCAGTACTTC. Its protein product is CSARDHTTLPTYEQYF.

The sample holds many counts of this clonotype. The chain uses TRBV7-2 and TRBJ2-7; 8 bases agree with TRBD1. The CDR3 loop spans 14 amino acids. Germline V CDR1 and CDR2: SGHTA, FQGNSA. The V segment lost 5 bases and the J segment 3 bases; nucleotides outside the gene matches: 6. The CDR3, as DNA: TGTGCCAGCAGCCCCGGGACAGGTTTCTACGAGCAGTACTTC. This translates into CASSPGTGFYEQYF.

This clonotype has ten or more counts. The V and J genes are TRBV28 and TRBJ2-4; 7 nucleotides match TRBD1. Germline CDR1 and CDR2: MDHEN and SYDVKM. V was pared by 4 bases and J by 6 bases, with 6 bases of the junction left unmatched. The CDR3 sequence is 14 residues long. CDR3 loop: CASSSSDRANIQYF. In DNA form, the CDR3 reads TGTGCCAGCAGTTCTTCAGACAGGGCAAACATTCAGTACTTC.

The chain joins TRBV6-1 to TRBJ2-2; 13 bases map to TRBD2. The CDR3 is 16 amino acids. From germline, CDR1 is MNHNS and CDR2 SASEGT. Losses at the gene ends were 6 bases for V and 2 bases for J; bases not matched to a gene: 3. This CDR3 is CASRGLAGQNTGELFF. CDR3 DNA sequence: TGTGCCAGCAGGGGACTAGCGGGACAAAACACCGGGGAGCTGTTTTTT.

The chain couples TRBV6-1 to TRBJ1-2; D is possibly TRBD1 (6 bases). The length of the CDR3 is 14 residues. V was clipped by 6 bases and J by 2 bases, with 13 bases between them. Germline-derived CDR1 and CDR2 are MNHNS and SASEGT. CDR3 in DNA: TGTGCCAGCAGCGTGGACAGACTCAACTATGGCTACACCTTC. Translating gives CASSVDRLNYGYTF.

This clonotype appeared many times. The chain has TRBV5-1 and TRBJ2-2; 7 bases agree with TRBD1. There are 14 residues in the CDR3. J lost 0 bases, V lost 6 bases, and 2 bases had no gene match. Per the germline V gene, CDR1 is SGHRS and CDR2 is YFSETQ. The chain's CDR3 is CASNGQANTGELFF. CDR3 nucleotide sequence: TGCGCCAGCAACGGACAGGCGAACACCGGGGAGCTGTTTTTT.

This chain uses TRBV12-3 or TRBV12-4 with TRBJ1-2; D perhaps matches TRBD1 (6 bases). This CDR3 contains 12 residues. Trimming removed 3 bases from V and 8 bases from J, with 10 bases in between. CDR3 in amino acids: CASSFYRAGYTF. DNA for the CDR3: TGTGCCAGCAGTTTCTACAGGGCGGGCTACACCTTC.

There are many counts of this clonotype. The chain couples TRBV24-1 to TRBJ2-5; tentative D call: TRBD2 (6 bases). The CDR3 spans 13 residues. Germline V lookup: CDR1 KGHDR, CDR2 SFDVKD. The V gene lost 5 bases and the J gene lost 4 bases, with 10 bases spanning the gap. DNA for the CDR3: TGTGCCACCAGTGGGGGGGAGCGAGAGACCCAGTACTTC. Amino acid sequence: CATSGGERETQYF.

This clonotype was seen many times. The chain couples TRBV20-1 to TRBJ1-5; 7 bases are a match to TRBD1. J lost 7 bases, V lost 3 bases, and 6 bases had no gene match. In germline, CDR1 is DFQATT, CDR2 SNEGSKA (reference sequence). The CDR3 runs 13 residues. The CDR3 DNA sequence: TGCAGTGCTAGCAGACAGGGTCTCCAGCCCCAGCATTTT. Its protein is CSASRQGLQPQHF.

This clonotype was found many times. The gene calls are TRBV10-1 and TRBJ2-7; possibly TRBD2 for D (5 bases). Germline CDR1 is WNHNN and CDR2 is SYGVQD (reference sequence). Deletions cut 4 bases from V and 1 base from J, with 8 bases between. The CDR3 has 13 residues. The CDR3 loop reads CASSGGLSYEQYF. CDR3 bases: TGCGCCAGCAGTGGAGGGCTTTCCTACGAGCAGTACTTC.

The CDR3 sequence is CAWLRRAEAFF. The CDR3 nucleotides read TGTGCCTGGCTACGGCGGGCTGAAGCTTTCTTT. This chain joins TRBV30 and TRBJ1-1; D remains ambiguous. The CDR3 runs to 11 residues. Germline CDR1 GTSNPN, CDR2 SVGIG (reference sequence). V dropped 5 bases and J dropped 6 bases, with 10 bases sitting between them.